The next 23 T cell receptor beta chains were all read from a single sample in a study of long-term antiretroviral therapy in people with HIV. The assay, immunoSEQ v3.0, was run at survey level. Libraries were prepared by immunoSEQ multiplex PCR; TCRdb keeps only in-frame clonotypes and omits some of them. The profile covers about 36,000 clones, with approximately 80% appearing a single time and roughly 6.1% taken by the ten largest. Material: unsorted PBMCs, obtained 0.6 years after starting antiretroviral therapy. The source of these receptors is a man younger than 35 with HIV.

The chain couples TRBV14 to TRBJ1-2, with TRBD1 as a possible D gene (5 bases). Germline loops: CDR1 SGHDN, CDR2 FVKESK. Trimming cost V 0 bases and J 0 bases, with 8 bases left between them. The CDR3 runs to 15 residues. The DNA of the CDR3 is TGTGCCAGCAGCCAAGACGGGACTACTAACTATGGCTACACCTTC. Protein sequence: CASSQDGTTNYGYTF.

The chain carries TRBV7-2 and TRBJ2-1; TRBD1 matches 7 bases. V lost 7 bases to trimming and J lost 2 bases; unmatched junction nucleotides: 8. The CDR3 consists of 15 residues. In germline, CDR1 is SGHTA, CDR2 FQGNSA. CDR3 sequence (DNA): TGTGCCAGCACCTCCGGGGACAGACCCTACAATGAGCAGTTCTTC. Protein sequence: CASTSGDRPYNEQFF.

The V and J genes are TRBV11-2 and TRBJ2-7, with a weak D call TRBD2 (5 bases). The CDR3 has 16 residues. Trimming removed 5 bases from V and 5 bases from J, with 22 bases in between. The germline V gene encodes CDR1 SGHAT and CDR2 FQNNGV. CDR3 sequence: CASSPLSGRRYHEQYF. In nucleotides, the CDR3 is TGTGCCAGCAGCCCGTTAAGCGGTCGGCGCTACCACGAGCAGTACTTC.

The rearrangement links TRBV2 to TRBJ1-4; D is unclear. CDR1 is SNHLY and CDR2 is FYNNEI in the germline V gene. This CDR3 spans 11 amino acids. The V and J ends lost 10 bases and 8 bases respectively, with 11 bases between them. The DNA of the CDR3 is TGTGCCACCAAAAAGGGAGAAAAACTGTTTTTT. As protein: CATKKGEKLFF.

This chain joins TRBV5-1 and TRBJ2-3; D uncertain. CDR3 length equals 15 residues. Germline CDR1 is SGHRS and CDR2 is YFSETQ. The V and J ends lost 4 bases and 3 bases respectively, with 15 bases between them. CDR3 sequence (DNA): TGCGCCAGCAGCCATGGACCGTCTCTTACAGATACGCAGTATTTT. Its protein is CASSHGPSLTDTQYF.

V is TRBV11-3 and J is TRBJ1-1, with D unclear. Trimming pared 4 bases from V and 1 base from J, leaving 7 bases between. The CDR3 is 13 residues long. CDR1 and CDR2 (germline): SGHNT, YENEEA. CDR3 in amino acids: CASSSTPNTEAFF. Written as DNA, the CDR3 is TGTGCCAGCAGCTCGACACCGAACACTGAAGCTTTCTTT.

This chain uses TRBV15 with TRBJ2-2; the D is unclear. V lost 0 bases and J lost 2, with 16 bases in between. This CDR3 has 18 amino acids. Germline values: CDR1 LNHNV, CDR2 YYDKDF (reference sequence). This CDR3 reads CATSRDFGVETNTGELFF. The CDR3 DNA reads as TGTGCCACCAGCAGAGATTTTGGGGTCGAGACAAACACCGGGGAGCTGTTTTTT.

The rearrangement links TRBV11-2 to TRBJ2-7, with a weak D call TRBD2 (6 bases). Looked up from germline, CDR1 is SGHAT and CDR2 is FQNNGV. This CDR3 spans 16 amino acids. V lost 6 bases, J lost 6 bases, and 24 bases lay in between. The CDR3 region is CASSPLIRQAAGEQYF. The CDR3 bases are TGTGCCAGCAGTCCCCTTATTAGGCAGGCAGCGGGCGAGCAGTACTTC. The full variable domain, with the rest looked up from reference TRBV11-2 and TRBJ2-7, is EAGVAQSPRYKIIEKRQSVAFWCNPISGHATLYWYQQILGQGPKLLIQFQNNGVVDDSQLPKDRFSAERLKGVDSTLKIQPAKLEDSAVYLCASSPLIRQAAGEQYFGPGTRLTVT.

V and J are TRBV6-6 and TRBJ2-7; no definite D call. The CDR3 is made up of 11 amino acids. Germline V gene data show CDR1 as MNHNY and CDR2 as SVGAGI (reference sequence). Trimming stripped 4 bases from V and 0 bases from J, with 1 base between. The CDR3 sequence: CASSFSYEQYF. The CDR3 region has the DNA TGTGCCAGCAGTTTCTCCTACGAGCAGTACTTC.

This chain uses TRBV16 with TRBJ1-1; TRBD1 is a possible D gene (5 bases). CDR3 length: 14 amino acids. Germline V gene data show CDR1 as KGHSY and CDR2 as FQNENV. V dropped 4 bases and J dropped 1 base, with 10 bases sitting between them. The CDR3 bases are TGTGCCAGCAGCCCTCGAGGGGCGAACACTGAAGCTTTCTTT. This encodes CASSPRGANTEAFF.

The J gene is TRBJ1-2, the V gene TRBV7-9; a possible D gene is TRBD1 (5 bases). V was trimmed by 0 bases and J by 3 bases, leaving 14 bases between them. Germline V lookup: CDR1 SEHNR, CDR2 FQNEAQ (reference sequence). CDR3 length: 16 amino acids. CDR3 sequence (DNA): TGTGCCAGCAGCTTAGCCTCGGACACCCGGTACTATGGCTACACCTTC. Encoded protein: CASSLASDTRYYGYTF.

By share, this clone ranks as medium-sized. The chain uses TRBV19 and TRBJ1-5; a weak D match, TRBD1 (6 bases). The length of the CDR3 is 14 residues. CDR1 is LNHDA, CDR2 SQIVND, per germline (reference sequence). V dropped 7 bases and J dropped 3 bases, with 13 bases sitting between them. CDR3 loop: CASKQGLFNQPQHF. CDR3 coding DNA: TGTGCCAGTAAGCAGGGGCTATTCAATCAGCCCCAGCATTTT.

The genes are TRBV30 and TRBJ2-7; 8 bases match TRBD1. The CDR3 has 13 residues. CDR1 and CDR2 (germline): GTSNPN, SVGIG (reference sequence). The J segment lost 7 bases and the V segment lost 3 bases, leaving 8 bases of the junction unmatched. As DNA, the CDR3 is TGTGCCTGGAGCGCCTGGACAGGGTTGGAGCAGTACTTC. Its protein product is CAWSAWTGLEQYF. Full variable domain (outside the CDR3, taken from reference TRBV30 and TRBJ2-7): SQTIHQWPATLVQPVGSPLSLECTVEGTSNPNLYWYRQAAGRGLQLLFYSVGIGQISSEVPQNLSASRPQDRQFILSSKKLLLSDSGFYLCAWSAWTGLEQYFGPGTRLTVT.

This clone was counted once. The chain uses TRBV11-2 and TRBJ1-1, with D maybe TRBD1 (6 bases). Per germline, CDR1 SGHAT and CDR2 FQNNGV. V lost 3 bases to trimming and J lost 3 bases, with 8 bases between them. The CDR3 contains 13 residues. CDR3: CASSLQGYTEAFF. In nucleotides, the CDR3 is TGTGCCAGCAGCTTGCAGGGGTACACTGAAGCTTTCTTT.

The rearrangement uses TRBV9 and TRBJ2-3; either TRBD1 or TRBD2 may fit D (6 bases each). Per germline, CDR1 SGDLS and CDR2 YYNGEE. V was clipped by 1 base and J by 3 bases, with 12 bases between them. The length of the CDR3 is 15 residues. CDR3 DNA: TGTGCCAGCAGCGTATTGGGGGGCAAGACAGATACGCAGTATTTT. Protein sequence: CASSVLGGKTDTQYF. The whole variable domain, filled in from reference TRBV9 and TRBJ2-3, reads DSGVTQTPKHLITATGQRVTLRCSPRSGDLSVYWYQQSLDQGLQFLIQYYNGEERAKGNILERFSAQQFPDLHSELNLSSLELGDSALYFCASSVLGGKTDTQYFGPGTRLTVL.

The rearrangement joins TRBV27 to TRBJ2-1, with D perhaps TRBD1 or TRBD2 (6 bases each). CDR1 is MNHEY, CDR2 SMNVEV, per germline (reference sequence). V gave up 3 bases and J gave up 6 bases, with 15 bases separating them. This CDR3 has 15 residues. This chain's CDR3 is CASSLGHAGFNEQFF. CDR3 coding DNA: TGTGCCAGCAGTTTGGGACATGCGGGGTTCAATGAGCAGTTCTTC.

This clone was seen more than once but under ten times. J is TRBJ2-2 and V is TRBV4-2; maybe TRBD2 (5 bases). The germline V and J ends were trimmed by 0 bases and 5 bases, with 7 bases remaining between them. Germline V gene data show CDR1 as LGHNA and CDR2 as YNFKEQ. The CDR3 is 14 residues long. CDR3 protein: CASSQDRETGELFF. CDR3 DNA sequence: TGTGCCAGCAGCCAAGATAGGGAGACCGGGGAGCTGTTTTTT.

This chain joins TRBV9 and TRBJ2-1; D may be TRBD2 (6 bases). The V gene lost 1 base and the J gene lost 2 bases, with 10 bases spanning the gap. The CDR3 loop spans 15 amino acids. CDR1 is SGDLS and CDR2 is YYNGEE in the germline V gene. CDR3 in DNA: TGTGCCAGCAGCGTACTAGGACTAACCTACAATGAGCAGTTCTTC. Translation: CASSVLGLTYNEQFF.

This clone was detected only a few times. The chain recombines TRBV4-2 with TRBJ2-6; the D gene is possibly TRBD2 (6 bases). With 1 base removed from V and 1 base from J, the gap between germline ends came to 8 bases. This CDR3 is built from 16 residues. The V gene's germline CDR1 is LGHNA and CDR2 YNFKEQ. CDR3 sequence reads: CASSQAEGSGANVLTF. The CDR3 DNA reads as TGTGCCAGCAGCCAAGCGGAGGGGTCTGGGGCCAACGTCCTGACTTTC.

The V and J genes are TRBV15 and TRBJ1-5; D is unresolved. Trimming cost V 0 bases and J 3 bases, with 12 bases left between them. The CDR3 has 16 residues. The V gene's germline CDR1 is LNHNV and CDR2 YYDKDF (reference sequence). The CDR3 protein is CATSREGRTYNQPQHF. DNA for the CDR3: TGTGCCACCAGCAGAGAAGGCCGGACGTACAATCAGCCCCAGCATTTT.

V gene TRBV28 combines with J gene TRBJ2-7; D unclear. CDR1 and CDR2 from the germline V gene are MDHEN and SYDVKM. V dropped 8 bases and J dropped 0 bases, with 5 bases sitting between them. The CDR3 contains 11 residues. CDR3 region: CASYSSYEQYF. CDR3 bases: TGTGCCAGCTACAGCTCCTACGAGCAGTACTTC.

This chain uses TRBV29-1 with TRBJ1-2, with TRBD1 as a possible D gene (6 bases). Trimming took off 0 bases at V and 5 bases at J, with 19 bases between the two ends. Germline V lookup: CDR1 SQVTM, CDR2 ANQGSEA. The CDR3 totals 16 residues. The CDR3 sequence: CSVEDVAGQGHYGYTF. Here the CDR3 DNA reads TGCAGCGTTGAAGATGTAGCGGGCCAGGGGCATTATGGCTACACCTTC.

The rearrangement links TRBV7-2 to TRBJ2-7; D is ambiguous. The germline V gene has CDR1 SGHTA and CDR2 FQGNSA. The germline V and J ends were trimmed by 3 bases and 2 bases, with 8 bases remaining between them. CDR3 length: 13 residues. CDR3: CASSFGGPYEQYF. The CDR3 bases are TGTGCCAGCAGCTTCGGTGGGCCCTACGAGCAGTACTTC.